This entry lists 22 T cell receptor beta chains sequenced from one sample in a study of T cells after yellow fever vaccination. TCRdb reprocessed the 5' RACE reads via MiXCR and lists one record per CDR3 protein. Of approximately 260,000 distinct CDR3 sequences listed, 10% to 15% are singletons. Sequencing was performed on CD4+ T cells sorted from PBMCs, taken 45 days after the yellow fever booster vaccination. These receptors all stem from a man aged 25-40 years who received the YFV17D yellow fever vaccine.

This clonotype was picked up many times. V gene TRBV12-3 or TRBV12-4 combines with J gene TRBJ2-2, with 7 bases matching TRBD1. The CDR3 spans 16 residues. Losses at the gene ends were 5 bases for V and 0 bases for J; bases not matched to a gene: 6. CDR3 DNA sequence: TGTGCCAGCAGTCTCAGACAGGGTTCGAACACCGGGGAGCTGTTTTTT. Translated, it gives CASSLRQGSNTGELFF.

The CDR3 sequence: CASSVGSHNEQFF. CDR3 nucleotides: TGTGCCAGCAGCGTCGGGTCGCACAATGAGCAGTTCTTC. V usage is TRBV9 and J usage is TRBJ2-1, with D unresolved. V dropped 2 bases and J dropped 5 bases, with 8 bases sitting between them. The CDR3 has 13 amino acids. Germline V CDR1 and CDR2: SGDLS, YYNGEE.

This clonotype was seen only a few times. This sequence joins TRBV10-1 and TRBJ2-3, with D unresolved. The CDR3 runs to 14 residues. Germline CDR1 and CDR2: WNHNN and SYGVQD (reference sequence). V shed 3 bases and J shed 2 bases, with 9 bases lying between them. In DNA, the CDR3 is TGCGCCAGCAGTGATGGTTCCCCCACAGATACGCAGTATTTT. Translation gives CASSDGSPTDTQYF.

This clonotype has at least ten counts. The V call is TRBV24-1, the J call TRBJ2-3; D call uncertain. Germline-derived CDR1 and CDR2 are KGHDR and SFDVKD. The CDR3 totals 12 residues. Trimming pared 9 bases from V and 3 bases from J, leaving 9 bases between. The CDR3 region has the DNA TGTGCCACCTCACTTGATACAGATACGCAGTATTTT. Residues: CATSLDTDTQYF.

This clonotype was observed a few times. The J gene is TRBJ2-2, the V gene TRBV7-3; unclear D gene. Deletions cut 2 bases from V and 6 bases from J, with 7 bases between. The CDR3 extends over 13 amino acids. CDR1 and CDR2 (germline): SGHTA, FQGTGA. The CDR3 DNA sequence: TGTGCCAGCAGCTTAGATCTCGCCGGGGAGCTGTTTTTT. This gives the protein CASSLDLAGELFF.

The J gene is TRBJ1-1, the V gene TRBV7-9; D is unresolved. V shed 1 base and J shed 6 bases, with 12 bases lying between them. Germline V gene lookup returns CDR1 SEHNR and CDR2 FQNEAQ (reference sequence). The CDR3 contains 14 residues. The CDR3 loop reads CASSLVAGIPEAFF. CDR3 in DNA: TGTGCCAGCAGCTTAGTGGCCGGGATTCCTGAAGCTTTCTTT. The whole variable domain, remainder taken from reference TRBV7-9 and TRBJ1-1, is DTGVSQNPRHKITKRGQNVTFRCDPISEHNRLYWYRQTLGQGPEFLTYFQNEAQLEKSRLLSDRFSAERPKGSFSTLEIQRTEQGDSAMYLCASSLVAGIPEAFFGQGTRLTVV.

This clonotype was observed a handful of times. V is TRBV10-3 and J is TRBJ1-5; D unresolved. Germline CDR1 ENHRY, CDR2 SYGVKD. V lost 4 bases and J lost 0, with 4 bases in between. CDR3 size: 13 residues. The CDR3 loop reads CAISVDSNQPQHF. The CDR3, as DNA: TGTGCCATCAGTGTCGATAGCAATCAGCCCCAGCATTTT.

This clonotype occurred a few times. The J gene is TRBJ2-4, the V gene TRBV12-3 or TRBV12-4; 8 bases are shared with TRBD1. Germline trimming cut 8 bases from V and 5 bases from J; bases unmatched to any gene: 14. The CDR3 totals 16 residues. CDR3: CASRKTGAGLENIQYF. CDR3 coding DNA: TGTGCCAGCCGTAAGACAGGGGCTGGGCTAGAAAACATTCAGTACTTC.

The chain joins TRBV7-2 to TRBJ1-1; D call uncertain. This CDR3 has 14 residues. Germline V gene lookup returns CDR1 SGHTA and CDR2 FQGNSA. Trimming removed 3 bases at V and 0 bases at J, with 8 bases between. The CDR3 sequence is CASSFRLMNTEAFF. The CDR3 nucleotides are TGTGCCAGCAGCTTTAGGCTTATGAACACTGAAGCTTTCTTT.

The chain has TRBV4-3 and TRBJ2-7; TRBD2 agrees at 9 bases. The CDR3 has 14 amino acids. CDR1 and CDR2 (germline): LGHNA, YSLEER. V trimming: 3 bases; J trimming: 3 bases; junction bases outside the gene matches: 3. As DNA, the CDR3 is TGCGCCAGCAGCCAGTCTAGCGGGAACTACGAGCAGTACTTC. Translated: CASSQSSGNYEQYF.

The CDR3 loop is CASSLGNNYEQYF. The CDR3 coding sequence is TGTGCCAGCAGTTTAGGGAACAACTACGAGCAGTACTTC. This chain links TRBV28 with TRBJ2-7, with D uncertain. V was trimmed by 2 bases and J by 3 bases, leaving 8 bases between them. Germline assignment: CDR1 MDHEN and CDR2 SYDVKM. This CDR3 region has 13 residues.

This clonotype was counted many times. This rearrangement joins TRBV28 to TRBJ2-7, with D unclear. With 2 bases removed from V and 3 bases from J, the gap between germline ends came to 5 bases. Looked up from germline, CDR1 is MDHEN and CDR2 is SYDVKM. The CDR3 is made up of 12 amino acids. The CDR3 loop is CASSLSLYEQYF. In DNA, the CDR3 is TGTGCCAGCAGTTTAAGCCTCTACGAGCAGTACTTC.

This clonotype was picked up a small number of times. The V gene is TRBV7-6, the J gene TRBJ2-5, with D perhaps matching TRBD2 (5 bases). Trimming left V 2 bases short and J 5 bases short, with 6 bases between. The CDR3 runs 12 residues. CDR1 is SGHVS and CDR2 is FNYEAQ in the germline V gene. Here the CDR3 reads CASSLREETQYF. In DNA, the CDR3 is TGTGCCAGCAGCTTAAGGGAGGAGACCCAGTACTTC.

A few counts support this clonotype. This chain connects TRBV20-1 to TRBJ2-2; D is unresolved. V was shortened by 6 bases and J by 6 bases, with 17 bases between the two germline ends. CDR1 DFQATT and CDR2 SNEGSKA come from the germline V gene (reference sequence). The CDR3 is made up of 14 amino acids. CDR3 sequence: CSAEVLPGPGELFF. CDR3 in DNA: TGCAGTGCCGAGGTCTTGCCCGGACCCGGGGAGCTGTTTTTT.

The sample holds a few counts of this clonotype. The V call is TRBV9, the J call TRBJ2-4; 12 bases are shared with TRBD2. Trimming removed 7 bases from V and 7 bases from J; junction bases left unmatched: 3. This CDR3 has 13 amino acids. Germline CDR1 SGDLS, CDR2 YYNGEE. The CDR3 nucleotides are TGTGCCAGCGGGGGGACTAGCGGGAACATTCAGTACTTC. This sequence encodes CASGGTSGNIQYF.

There are many counts of this clonotype. This chain uses TRBV6-1 with TRBJ2-7; maybe TRBD2 (6 bases). Trimming removed 6 bases at V and 4 bases at J, with 13 bases between. CDR1 is MNHNS, CDR2 SASEGT, per germline. The CDR3 totals 13 residues. CDR3 DNA: TGTGCCAGCAGCTTCCGGGACTCATACGAGCAGTACTTC. Its translation is CASSFRDSYEQYF.

This clonotype has just a few counts. The chain employs TRBV10-3 and TRBJ2-5; tentatively, D is TRBD2 (5 bases). Germline CDR1 is ENHRY and CDR2 is SYGVKD. V was clipped by 6 bases and J by 4 bases, with 15 bases between them. The CDR3 is made up of 14 amino acids. In nucleotides, the CDR3 is TGTGCCATCAGCCAAGGAGGTAGCAGAGAGACCCAGTACTTC. Its translation is CAISQGGSRETQYF.

This clonotype was seen ten or more times. The chain joins TRBV20-1 to TRBJ2-3; TRBD1 matches at 7 bases. The CDR3 contains 15 residues. The ends lost 2 bases at V and 1 base at J; junction bases unmatched: 6. Germline CDR1 and CDR2: DFQATT and SNEGSKA (reference sequence). In nucleotides, the CDR3 is TGCAGTGCTAGACCGACAGGGAGAGGCACAGATACGCAGTATTTT. The encoded protein is CSARPTGRGTDTQYF.

This clonotype was observed a few times. J is TRBJ2-5 and V is TRBV9; 10 nucleotides align to TRBD1. The CDR3 contains 16 residues. Trimming took 4 bases from V and 1 from J; bases not matched to a gene: 7. From germline, CDR1 is SGDLS and CDR2 YYNGEE. CDR3 sequence reads: CASSIRQGAVQETQYF. The CDR3 DNA reads as TGTGCCAGCAGCATACGACAGGGGGCAGTCCAAGAGACCCAGTACTTC.

The V call is TRBV19, the J call TRBJ1-3, with D unresolved. Per the germline V gene, CDR1 is LNHDA and CDR2 is SQIVND (reference sequence). Trimming removed 10 bases at V and 4 bases at J, with 14 bases between. CDR3 size: 13 residues. Here the CDR3 DNA reads TGTGCCACCGCAGGAGGTTACGGAAACACCATATATTTT. Translated: CATAGGYGNTIYF.

This clonotype was counted only a few times. V and J are TRBV5-1 and TRBJ2-2; D remains ambiguous. The germline V gene encodes CDR1 SGHRS and CDR2 YFSETQ. V lost 1 base, J lost 7 bases, and 14 bases lay in between. The CDR3 length is 15 residues. The CDR3 protein is CASSLLGGEVGELFF. The CDR3 DNA is TGCGCCAGCAGCTTGCTGGGCGGAGAGGTCGGGGAGCTGTTTTTT.

The gene calls are TRBV6-5 and TRBJ2-5, with a weak D call TRBD1 (5 bases). The V and J ends lost 4 bases and 0 bases respectively, with 12 bases between them. The CDR3 spans 15 residues. Germline V gives CDR1 MNHEY, CDR2 SVGAGI. In DNA, the CDR3 is TGTGCCAGCAGTTGGGTACCAGGGAACCAAGAGACCCAGTACTTC. Protein sequence: CASSWVPGNQETQYF.